This TCR beta chain was obtained from a study of shared clonotypes between healthy human individuals. Germline CDR1 and CDR2: SNHLY and FYNNEI. The CDR3 sequence is 17 residues long. Trimming cost V 2 bases and J 4 bases; bases outside gene matches: 8. Data came from immunoSEQ multiplex PCR; TCRdb stores just in-frame clones and leaves some out. The data show 2 million or so clones, with about 95% seen just once and under 0.15% held by the top ten. This sequence originates from a man between 18 and 29 years old in good health. Material for sequencing was naive CD4+ T cells sorted from blood. Subset given: CD45RA+ positively selected. The chain is built from TRBV2 and TRBJ2-2, with TRBD2 matching over 9 bases. The CDR3 is CASSERKRGASTGELFF. DNA for the CDR3: TGTGCCAGCAGTGAAAGAAAGCGGGGGGCCTCCACCGGGGAGCTGTTTTTT.